This T cell receptor (beta chain) was captured by sequencing in a study of CD8+ T cells in alopecia areata. Study-wide findings and caveats: Normal skin contains resident alphabeta T cells, and these are also sequenced in scalp samples. More clonal than normal scalp was lesional scalp, particularly alopecia totalis/universalis.

Once RNA had been extracted, it was reverse transcribed into cDNA to act as the sequencing template. Data came from immunoSEQ multiplex PCR; TCRdb stores just in-frame clones and leaves some out. The data contain about 110,000 clones, 45% to 60% of them singletons. Sorting separated CD4+ and CD8+ T cells out of PBMCs. As for this clone: Its antigen is unknown.

The germline CDR1 and CDR2 sequences are SEHNR and FQNEAQ (reference sequence). The CDR3 spans 16 residues. V trimming: 2 bases; J trimming: 12 bases; junction bases outside the gene matches: 16. The V gene is TRBV7-9, the J gene TRBJ2-1; 7 bases agree with TRBD1. Source material: NKG2D-low CD8+ T cells sorted from blood. This receptor was identified in a human donor with alopecia areata. DNA of the CDR3: TGTGCCAGCAGCTTAAGCCGGGACAGCTATTTCGTCGGGCAGTTCTTC. Translation: CASSLSRDSYFVGQFF.